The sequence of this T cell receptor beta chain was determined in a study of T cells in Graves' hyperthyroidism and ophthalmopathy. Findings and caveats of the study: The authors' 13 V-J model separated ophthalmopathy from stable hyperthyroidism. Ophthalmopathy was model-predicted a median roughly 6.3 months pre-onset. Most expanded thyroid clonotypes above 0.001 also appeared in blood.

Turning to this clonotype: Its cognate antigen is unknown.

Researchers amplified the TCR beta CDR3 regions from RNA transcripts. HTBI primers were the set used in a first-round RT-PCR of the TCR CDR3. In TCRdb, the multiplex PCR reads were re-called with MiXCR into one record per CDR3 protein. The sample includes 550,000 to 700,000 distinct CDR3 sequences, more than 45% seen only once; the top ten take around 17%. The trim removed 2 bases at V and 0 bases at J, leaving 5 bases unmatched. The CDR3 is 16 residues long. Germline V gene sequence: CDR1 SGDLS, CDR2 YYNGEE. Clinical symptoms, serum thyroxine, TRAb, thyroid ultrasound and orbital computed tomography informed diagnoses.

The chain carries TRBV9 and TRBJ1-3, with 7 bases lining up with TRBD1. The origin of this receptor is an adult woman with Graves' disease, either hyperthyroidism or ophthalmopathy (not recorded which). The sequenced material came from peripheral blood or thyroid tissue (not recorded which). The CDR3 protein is CASSVWTGGSGNTIYF. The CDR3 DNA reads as TGTGCCAGCAGCGTTTGGACAGGCGGCTCTGGAAACACCATATATTTT.